The clone carrying this T cell receptor (beta chain) came up a few times. V lost 5 bases, J lost 1 base, and 4 bases stayed unmatched. CDR3 size: 17 residues. Germline loops: CDR1 MNHEY, CDR2 SMNVEV (reference sequence). The data belong to a study of blood T cell repertoires in COVID-19. Profiled with immunoSEQ multiplex PCR; TCRdb holds only in-frame clones, not every one. Among roughly 31,000 clones, 75% to 90% were seen once, and the ten largest hold 9.5% to 13%. The J gene is TRBJ2-2, the V gene TRBV27, with TRBD2 identical over 13 bases. The sequenced sample consisted of peripheral blood. This TCR derives from a man aged 55 to 70 with acute or convalescent COVID-19. The CDR3 protein is CASSPLAGGGNTGELFF. The CDR3 DNA reads as TGTGCCAGCAGTCCACTAGCGGGAGGGGGGAACACCGGGGAGCTGTTTTTT.